The clone carrying this TCR beta chain appeared once. Its target is not known. This CDR3 has 17 amino acids. Germline V gene sequence: CDR1 GTSNPN, CDR2 SVGIG (reference sequence). V gave up 0 bases and J gave up 2 bases; unmatched junction bases: 3. Clones were read by immunoSEQ multiplex PCR, and TCRdb kept only the in-frame ones, dropping some. Found here are roughly 99,000 clones, about 85% of them singletons; the top ten hold 4.5% to 5.5%. This sample is drawn from a study of T cell responses to AZD1222 COVID-19 vaccine. Study-wide points: Spike-wide vaccine-associated CD4 TCRs dominated at 160-218 and 743-854.

Samples with a second dose at about 4 or about 12 weeks were pooled together. This TCR was recovered from an adult who received the AZD1222 COVID-19 vaccine. The chain uses TRBV30 and TRBJ2-5; 16 nucleotides line up with TRBD2. The sequences come from peripheral blood, collected 28 days after the second AZD1222 dose. CDR3 loop: CAWSVGLAGGLQETQYF. DNA of the CDR3: TGTGCCTGGAGTGTGGGACTAGCGGGGGGGCTGCAAGAGACCCAGTACTTC.